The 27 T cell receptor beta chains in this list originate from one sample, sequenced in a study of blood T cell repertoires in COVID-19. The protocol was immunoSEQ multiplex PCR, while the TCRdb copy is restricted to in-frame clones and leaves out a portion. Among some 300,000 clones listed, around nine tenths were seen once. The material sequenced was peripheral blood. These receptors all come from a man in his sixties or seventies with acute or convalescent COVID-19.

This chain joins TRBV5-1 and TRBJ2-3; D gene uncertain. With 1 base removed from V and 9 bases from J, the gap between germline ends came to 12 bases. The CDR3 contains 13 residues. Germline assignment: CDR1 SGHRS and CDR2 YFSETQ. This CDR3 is CASSLSPFNTQYF. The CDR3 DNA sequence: TGCGCCAGCAGCTTGAGCCCCTTCAACACGCAGTATTTT. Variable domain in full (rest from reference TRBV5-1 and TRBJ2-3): KAGVTQTPRYLIKTRGQQVTLSCSPISGHRSVSWYQQTPGQGLQFLFEYFSETQRNKGNFPGRFSGRQFSNSRSEMNVSTLELGDSALYLCASSLSPFNTQYFGPGTRLTVL.

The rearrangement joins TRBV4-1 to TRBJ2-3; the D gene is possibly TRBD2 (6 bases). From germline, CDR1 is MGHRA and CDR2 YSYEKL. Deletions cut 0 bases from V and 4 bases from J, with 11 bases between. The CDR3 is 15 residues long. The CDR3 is CASSQEGLAPDTQYF. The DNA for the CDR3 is TGCGCCAGCAGCCAAGAGGGGCTAGCGCCAGATACGCAGTATTTT.

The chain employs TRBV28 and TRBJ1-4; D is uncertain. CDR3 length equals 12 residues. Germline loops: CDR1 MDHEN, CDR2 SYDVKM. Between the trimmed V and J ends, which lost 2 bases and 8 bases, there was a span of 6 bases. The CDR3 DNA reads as TGTGCCAGCAGTTTACCCGGGGAAAAACTGTTTTTT. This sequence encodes CASSLPGEKLFF.

The CDR3 region is CASGPRDSPLHF. CDR3 coding DNA: TGTGCCAGTGGACCCAGGGATTCACCCCTCCACTTT. The chain joins TRBV27 to TRBJ1-6, with D perhaps TRBD1 (5 bases). The ends were cut back, 9 bases at V and 8 bases at J, with 11 bases in the middle. The CDR3 runs 12 residues. Germline CDR1 and CDR2: MNHEY and SMNVEV (reference sequence).

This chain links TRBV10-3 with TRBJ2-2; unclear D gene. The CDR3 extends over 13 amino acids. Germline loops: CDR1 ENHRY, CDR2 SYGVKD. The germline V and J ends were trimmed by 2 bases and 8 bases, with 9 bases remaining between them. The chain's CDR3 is CAISEAVRGELFF. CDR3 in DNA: TGTGCCATCAGTGAGGCTGTGCGGGGGGAGCTGTTTTTT.

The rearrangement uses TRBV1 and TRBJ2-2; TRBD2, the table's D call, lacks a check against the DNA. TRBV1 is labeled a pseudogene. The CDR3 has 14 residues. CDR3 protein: CTSSPGRVNGELFF. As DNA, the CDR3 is TGCACCAGCAGTCCGGGAAGGGTGAACGGGGAGCTGTTTTTT.

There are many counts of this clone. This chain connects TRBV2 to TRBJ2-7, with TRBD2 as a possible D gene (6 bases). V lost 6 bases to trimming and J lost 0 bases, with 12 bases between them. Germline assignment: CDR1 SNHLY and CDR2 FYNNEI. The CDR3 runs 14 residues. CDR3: CASSPHGGSYEQYF. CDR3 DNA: TGTGCCAGCAGCCCCCACGGGGGCTCCTACGAGCAGTACTTC.

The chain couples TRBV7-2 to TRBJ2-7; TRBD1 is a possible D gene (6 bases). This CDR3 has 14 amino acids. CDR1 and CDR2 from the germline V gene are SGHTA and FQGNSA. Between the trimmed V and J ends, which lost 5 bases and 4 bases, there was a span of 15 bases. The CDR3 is CASSAYGTYYEQYF. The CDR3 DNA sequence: TGTGCCAGCAGCGCCTACGGGACATATTACGAGCAGTACTTC.

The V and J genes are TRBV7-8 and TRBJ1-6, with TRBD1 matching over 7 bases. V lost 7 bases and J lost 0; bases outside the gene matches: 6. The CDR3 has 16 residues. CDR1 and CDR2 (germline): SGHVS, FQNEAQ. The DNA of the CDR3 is TGTGCCAGCAACCCACAGGGGTTCTCCTATAATTCACCCCTCCACTTT. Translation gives CASNPQGFSYNSPLHF.

The CDR3 DNA is TGTGCCAGCAGCTTAGGCGGCAGGGGGCAGTACAATGAGCAGTTCTTC. As protein: CASSLGGRGQYNEQFF. V gene TRBV7-6 combines with J gene TRBJ2-1, with 8 positions matching TRBD1. The CDR3 runs to 16 residues. J lost 4 bases, V lost 1 base, and 6 bases had no gene match. Looked up from germline, CDR1 is SGHVS and CDR2 is FNYEAQ. The full variable domain, with the rest looked up from reference TRBV7-6 and TRBJ2-1, is GAGVSQSPRYKVTKRGQDVALRCDPISGHVSLYWYRQALGQGPEFLTYFNYEAQQDKSGLPNDRFSAERPEGSISTLTIQRTEQRDSAMYRCASSLGGRGQYNEQFFGPGTRLTVL.

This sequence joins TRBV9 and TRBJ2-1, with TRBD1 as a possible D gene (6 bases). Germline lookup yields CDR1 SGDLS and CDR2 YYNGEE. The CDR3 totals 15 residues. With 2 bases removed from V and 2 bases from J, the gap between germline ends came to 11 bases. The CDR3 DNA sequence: TGTGCCAGCAGCGTTTTAGGGGGAACCTACAATGAGCAGTTCTTC. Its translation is CASSVLGGTYNEQFF.

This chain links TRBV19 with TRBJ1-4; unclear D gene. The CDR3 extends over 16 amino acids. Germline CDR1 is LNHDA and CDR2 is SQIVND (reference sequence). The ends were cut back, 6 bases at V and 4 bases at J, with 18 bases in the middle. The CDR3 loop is CASSAFGSAYNEKLFF. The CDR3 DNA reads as TGTGCCAGTAGCGCCTTTGGTAGCGCATATAATGAAAAACTGTTTTTT.

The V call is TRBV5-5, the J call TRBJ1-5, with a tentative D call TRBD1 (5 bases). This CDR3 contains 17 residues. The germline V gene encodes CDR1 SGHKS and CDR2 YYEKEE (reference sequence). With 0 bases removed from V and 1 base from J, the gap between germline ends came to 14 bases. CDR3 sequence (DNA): TGTGCCAGCAGCTTGGAGGCAGGGAGGAACAGCAATCAGCCCCAGCATTTT. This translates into CASSLEAGRNSNQPQHF.

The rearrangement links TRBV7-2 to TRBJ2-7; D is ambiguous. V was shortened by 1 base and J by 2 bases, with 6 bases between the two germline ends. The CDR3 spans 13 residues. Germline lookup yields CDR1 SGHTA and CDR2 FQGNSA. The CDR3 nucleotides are TGTGCCAGCAGCTTAGAGAGGACCTACGAGCAGTACTTC. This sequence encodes CASSLERTYEQYF.

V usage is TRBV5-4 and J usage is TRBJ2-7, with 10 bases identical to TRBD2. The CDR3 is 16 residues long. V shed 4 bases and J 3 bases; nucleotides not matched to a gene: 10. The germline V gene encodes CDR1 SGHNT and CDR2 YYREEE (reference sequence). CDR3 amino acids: CASSRGSGRSDYEQYF. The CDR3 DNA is TGTGCCAGCAGCCGAGGTAGCGGGAGGTCTGACTACGAGCAGTACTTC. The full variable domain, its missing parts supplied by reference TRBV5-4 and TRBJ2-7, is ETGVTQSPTHLIKTRGQQVTLRCSSQSGHNTVSWYQQALGQGPQFIFQYYREEENGRGNFPPRFSGLQFPNYSSELNVNALELDDSALYLCASSRGSGRSDYEQYFGPGTRLTVT.

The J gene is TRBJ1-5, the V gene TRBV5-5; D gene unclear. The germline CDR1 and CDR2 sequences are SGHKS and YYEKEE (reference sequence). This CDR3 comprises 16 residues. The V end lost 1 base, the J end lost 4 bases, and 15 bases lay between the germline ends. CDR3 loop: CASSLSPSAANQPQHF. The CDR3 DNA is TGTGCCAGCAGCTTGTCTCCCTCGGCGGCGAATCAGCCCCAGCATTTT.

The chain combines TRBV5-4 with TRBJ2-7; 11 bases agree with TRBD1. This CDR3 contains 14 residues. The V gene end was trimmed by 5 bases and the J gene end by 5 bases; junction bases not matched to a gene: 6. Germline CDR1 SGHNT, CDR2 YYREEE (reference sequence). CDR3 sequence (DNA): TGTGCCAGCAGACAGGACAGGGGGCTCGACGAGCAGTACTTC. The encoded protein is CASRQDRGLDEQYF.

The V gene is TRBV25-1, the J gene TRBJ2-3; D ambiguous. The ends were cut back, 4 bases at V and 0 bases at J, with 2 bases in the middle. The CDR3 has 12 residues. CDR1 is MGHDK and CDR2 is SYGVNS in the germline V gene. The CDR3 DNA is TGTGCCAGCAGTGCTAGCACAGATACGCAGTATTTT. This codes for CASSASTDTQYF. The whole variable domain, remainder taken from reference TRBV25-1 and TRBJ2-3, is EADIYQTPRYLVIGTGKKITLECSQTMGHDKMYWYQQDPGMELHLIHYSYGVNSTEKGDLSSESTVSRIRTEHFPLTLESARPSHTSQYLCASSASTDTQYFGPGTRLTVL.

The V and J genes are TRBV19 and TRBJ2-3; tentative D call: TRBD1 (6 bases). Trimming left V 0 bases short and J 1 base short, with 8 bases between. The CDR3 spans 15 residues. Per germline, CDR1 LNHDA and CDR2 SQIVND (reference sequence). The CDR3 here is CASSIDRGRTDTQYF. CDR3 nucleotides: TGTGCCAGTAGTATAGACAGGGGTCGCACAGATACGCAGTATTTT. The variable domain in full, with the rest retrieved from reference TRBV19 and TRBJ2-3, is DGGITQSPKYLFRKEGQNVTLSCEQNLNHDAMYWYRQDPGQGLRLIYYSQIVNDFQKGDIAEGYSVSREKKESFPLTVTSAQKNPTAFYLCASSIDRGRTDTQYFGPGTRLTVL.

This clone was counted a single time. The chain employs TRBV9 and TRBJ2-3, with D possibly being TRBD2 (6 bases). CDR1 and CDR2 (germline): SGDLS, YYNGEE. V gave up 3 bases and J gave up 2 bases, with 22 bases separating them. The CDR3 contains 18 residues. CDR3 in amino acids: CASSASGLIGGPTDTQYF. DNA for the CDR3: TGTGCCAGCAGCGCCAGCGGGCTTATTGGGGGTCCCACAGATACGCAGTATTTT.

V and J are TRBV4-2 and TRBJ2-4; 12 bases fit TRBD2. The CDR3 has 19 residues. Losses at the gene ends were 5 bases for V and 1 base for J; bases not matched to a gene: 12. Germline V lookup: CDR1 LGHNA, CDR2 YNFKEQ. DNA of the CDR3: TGTGCCAGCAGCTTTTCCCTAGCGGGGGGGCTATTCGCCAAAAACATTCAGTACTTC. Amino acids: CASSFSLAGGLFAKNIQYF.

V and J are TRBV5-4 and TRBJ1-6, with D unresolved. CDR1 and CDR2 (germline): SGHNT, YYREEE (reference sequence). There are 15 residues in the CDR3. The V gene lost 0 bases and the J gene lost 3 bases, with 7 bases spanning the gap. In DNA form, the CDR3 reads TGTGCCAGCAGCTTGGGCCCGGGCTATAATTCACCCCTCCACTTT. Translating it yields CASSLGPGYNSPLHF.

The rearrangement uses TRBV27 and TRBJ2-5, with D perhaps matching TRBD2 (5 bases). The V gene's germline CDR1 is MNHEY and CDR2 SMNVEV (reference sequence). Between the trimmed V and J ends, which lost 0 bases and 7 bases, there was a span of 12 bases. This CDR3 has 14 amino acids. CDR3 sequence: CASSLSADSGTQYF. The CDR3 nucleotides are TGTGCCAGCAGTTTATCGGCGGACTCGGGGACCCAGTACTTC.

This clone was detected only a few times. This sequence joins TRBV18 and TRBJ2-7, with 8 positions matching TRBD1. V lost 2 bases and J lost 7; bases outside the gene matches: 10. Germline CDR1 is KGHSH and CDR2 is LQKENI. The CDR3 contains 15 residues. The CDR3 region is CASSPAKTGVGEQYF. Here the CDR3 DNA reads TGTGCCAGCTCACCAGCGAAGACAGGGGTGGGAGAGCAGTACTTC.

The CDR3 is CASSQAGASYGYTF. CDR3 bases: TGTGCCAGCAGTCAAGCGGGGGCGTCCTATGGCTACACCTTC. This chain uses TRBV28 with TRBJ1-2; tentative D call: TRBD1 (6 bases). Trimming took 5 bases from V and 4 from J, leaving 14 bases between them. This CDR3 is built from 14 residues. From germline, CDR1 is MDHEN and CDR2 SYDVKM.

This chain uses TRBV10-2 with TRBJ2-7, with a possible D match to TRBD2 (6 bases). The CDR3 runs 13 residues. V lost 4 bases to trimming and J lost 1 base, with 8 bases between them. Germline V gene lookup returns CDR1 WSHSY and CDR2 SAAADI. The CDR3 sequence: CASSVRGSYEQYF. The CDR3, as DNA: TGCGCCAGCAGTGTACGGGGGTCCTACGAGCAGTACTTC.

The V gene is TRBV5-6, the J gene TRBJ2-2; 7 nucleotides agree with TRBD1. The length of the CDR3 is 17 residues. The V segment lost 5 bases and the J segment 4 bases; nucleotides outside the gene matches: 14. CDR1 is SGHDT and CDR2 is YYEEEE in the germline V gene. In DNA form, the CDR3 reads TGTGCCAGCAGTTTCGCCGGGACAGTTCTTCTCACCGGGGAGCTGTTTTTT. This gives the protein CASSFAGTVLLTGELFF.